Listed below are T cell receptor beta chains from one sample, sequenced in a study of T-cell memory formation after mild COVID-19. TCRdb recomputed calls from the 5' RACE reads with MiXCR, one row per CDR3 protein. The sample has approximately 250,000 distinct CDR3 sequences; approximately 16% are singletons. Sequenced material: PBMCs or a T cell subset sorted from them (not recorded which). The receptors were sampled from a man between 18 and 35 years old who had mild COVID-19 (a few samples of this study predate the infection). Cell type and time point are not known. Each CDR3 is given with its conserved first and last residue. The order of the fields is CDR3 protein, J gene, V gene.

CASSLIGPDEQFF	TRBJ2-1	TRBV5-1
CASSSRDRSIYGYTF	TRBJ1-2	TRBV11-2
CSVEDFMDRTSTDTQYF	TRBJ2-3	TRBV29-1
CASSLVIGTGWNEQFF	TRBJ2-1	TRBV11-2
CASSSQGVDQPQHF	TRBJ1-5	TRBV7-2
CASSLSLYGYTF	TRBJ1-2	TRBV28
CSASNRGRGRMNTEAFF	TRBJ1-1	TRBV20-1
CASSRRARTDTQYF	TRBJ2-3	TRBV12-3/TRBV12-4
CASSLFSGGVDEQFF	TRBJ2-1	TRBV7-2
CASSSRITSTDTQYF	TRBJ2-3	TRBV5-4
CASSQESSTDTQYF	TRBJ2-3	TRBV4-1
CASSPNSENSPLHF	TRBJ1-6	TRBV27
CASSQEVGTAGANVLTF	TRBJ2-6	TRBV4-2
CASSKGRTGNTIYF	TRBJ1-3	TRBV7-2
CASSFLTGFGELFF	TRBJ2-2	TRBV7-2
CASSWDTIYEQYF	TRBJ2-7	TRBV12-3/TRBV12-4
CSASDRGRVGNQPQHF	TRBJ1-5	TRBV20-1
CASSEVRKNTEAFF	TRBJ1-1	TRBV2
CASSFAAATNYGYTF	TRBJ1-2	TRBV11-1
CASIRQPQETQYF	TRBJ2-5	TRBV2
CASSGTSGGTYNEQFF	TRBJ2-1	TRBV7-8
CASSQDFSGYNEQFF	TRBJ2-1	TRBV4-2
CASRSGSKSDEQYF	TRBJ2-7	TRBV6-2/TRBV6-3
CASRGQAEQYF	TRBJ2-7	TRBV3-1
CSVGAIAGATQITDTQYF	TRBJ2-3	TRBV29-1
CASSLGPGGSSTDTQYF	TRBJ2-3	TRBV12-3/TRBV12-4
CASSLGLGNEQFF	TRBJ2-1	TRBV7-2
CASSQPRASSGTSTYEQYF	TRBJ2-7	TRBV4-1
CASSLGVGAGGGRTQYF	TRBJ2-5	TRBV27
CASSKLRGTPYGEQFF	TRBJ2-1	TRBV6-5
CASRPRLAGSNEQFF	TRBJ2-1	TRBV7-3
CASTLGTQPQHF	TRBJ1-5	TRBV7-9
CASSDPGTGSGYTF	TRBJ1-2	TRBV12-3/TRBV12-4
CASSELAGGVNEQFF	TRBJ2-1	TRBV7-9
CASSESESSYNEQFF	TRBJ2-1	TRBV2
CASRIGTVETEAFF	TRBJ1-1	TRBV5-1
CASSSWISSSEQFF	TRBJ2-1	TRBV6-5
CAISPAGVRSTDTQYF	TRBJ2-3	TRBV10-3
CAIKGTSEETQYF	TRBJ2-5	TRBV10-3
CAISDRTPGGETQYF	TRBJ2-5	TRBV10-3
CAIKVQGAGEQYF	TRBJ2-7	TRBV10-3
CASSLLRNTGELFF	TRBJ2-2	TRBV6-2/TRBV6-3
CASSSMFGGSGGPSYNEQFF	TRBJ2-1	TRBV5-6
CASSASGGNDEQFF	TRBJ2-1	TRBV2
CASTRGQNSNQPQHF	TRBJ1-5	TRBV2
CASKPQRGGTEQFF	TRBJ2-1	TRBV12-3/TRBV12-4
CASSSPPGGNEKLFF	TRBJ1-4	TRBV7-3
CASSRAGGPPNQPQHF	TRBJ1-5	TRBV12-3/TRBV12-4
CATSRIVGGTEAFF	TRBJ1-1	TRBV15
CASSLWEGGNTEAFF	TRBJ1-1	TRBV7-8
CASSLDPRGRTDTQYF	TRBJ2-3	TRBV5-1
CASNTPGQVLGTDTQYF	TRBJ2-3	TRBV6-2/TRBV6-3
CAWSHTGASEAFF	TRBJ1-1	TRBV30